This TCR beta chain comes out of a study of shared clonotypes between healthy human individuals. Whole-study results and caveats: With few donors, the genetic and exposure-history diversity represented was limited.

Remarks on this clone: The antigen is not known.

The protocol was immunoSEQ multiplex PCR, while the TCRdb copy is restricted to in-frame clones and leaves out a portion. The sample carries approximately 700,000 clones, more than 70% recorded once. V lost 3 bases and J lost 0; bases outside the gene matches: 10. The CDR3 loop spans 16 amino acids. In germline, CDR1 is GTSNPN, CDR2 SVGIG (reference sequence). This chain uses TRBV30 with TRBJ1-1, with TRBD1 identical over 7 bases. This sequence was found in a woman in her twenties or thirties in good health. Sample: memory CD4+ T cells sorted from blood. Documented subset: CD45RA-negative fraction. CDR3 residues: CAWSGPVTGMNTEAFF. The CDR3 coding sequence is TGTGCCTGGAGCGGCCCGGTGACAGGGATGAACACTGAAGCTTTCTTT.